These 26 T cell receptor beta chains share one sample of origin, sequenced in a study of T cell changes during pregnancy in multiple sclerosis. Method: immunoSEQ multiplex PCR; TCRdb's copy keeps in-frame clones and lacks some. The profile shows fewer than 90,000 clones, over 85% of them singletons. The sample was peripheral blood, taken after pregnancy. The source is a female donor in good health, enrolled as a control in a pregnancy study.

V usage is TRBV28 and J usage is TRBJ2-7; TRBD1 aligns across 10 bases. The CDR3 contains 14 residues. CDR1 and CDR2 from the germline V gene are MDHEN and SYDVKM. V shed 6 bases and J 0 bases; nucleotides not matched to a gene: 2. The CDR3 nucleotides are TGTGCCAGCAGGCGGGACAGGGGCTCCTACGAGCAGTACTTC. Translation gives CASRRDRGSYEQYF. Full variable domain (rest looked up from reference TRBV28 and TRBJ2-7): DVKVTQSSRYLVKRTGEKVFLECVQDMDHENMFWYRQDPGLGLRLIYFSYDVKMKEKGDIPEGYSVSREKKERFSLILESASTNQTSMYLCASRRDRGSYEQYFGPGTRLTVT.

This clone has more than one count but fewer than ten. The genes are TRBV27 and TRBJ1-5; 7 bases agree with TRBD1. Per germline, CDR1 MNHEY and CDR2 SMNVEV (reference sequence). Trimming took 5 bases from V and 3 from J; bases not matched to a gene: 7. The CDR3 contains 15 residues. This CDR3 reads CASSKDRVLNQPQHF. The CDR3 bases are TGTGCCAGCAGTAAAGACAGGGTCCTCAATCAGCCCCAGCATTTT.

The chain has TRBV7-2 and TRBJ2-1; D uncertain. CDR3 length: 15 amino acids. Germline V lookup: CDR1 SGHTA, CDR2 FQGNSA. Trimming shortened V by 1 base and J by 7 bases, and 14 bases separated the two germline ends. The CDR3 nucleotides are TGTGCCAGCAGCTTAGGTGCCTGGCTCTGGAATGAGCAGTTCTTC. As protein: CASSLGAWLWNEQFF.

CDR3 sequence reads: CASSKVNQYEQYF. The CDR3 DNA reads as TGTGCCAGCAGTAAAGTTAACCAGTACGAGCAGTACTTC. The V gene is TRBV6-5, the J gene TRBJ2-7; no clear D. This CDR3 contains 13 residues. Trimming took off 5 bases at V and 4 bases at J, with 12 bases between the two ends. CDR1 is MNHEY and CDR2 is SVGAGI in the germline V gene.

The chain recombines TRBV19 with TRBJ2-2; D gene ambiguous. The CDR3 contains 12 residues. Germline loops: CDR1 LNHDA, CDR2 SQIVND (reference sequence). The CDR3 loop reads CPPQANTGELFF. Written as DNA, the CDR3 is TGTCCCCCTCAGGCGAACACCGGGGAGCTGTTTTTT.

This clone has a single count. The chain carries TRBV27 and TRBJ2-3; 10 positions agree with TRBD2. With V trimmed by 6 bases and J by 0 bases, 6 bases remained unmatched. Germline V gives CDR1 MNHEY, CDR2 SMNVEV (reference sequence). This CDR3 spans 16 amino acids. This CDR3 is CASSKLTSGSTDTQYF. The CDR3 DNA is TGTGCCAGCAGCAAGTTGACTAGCGGGAGCACAGATACGCAGTATTTT.

This rearrangement joins TRBV30 to TRBJ2-4, with TRBD1 as a possible D gene (6 bases). The CDR3 extends over 13 amino acids. V gave up 1 base and J gave up 8 bases, with 12 bases separating them. Per the germline V gene, CDR1 is GTSNPN and CDR2 is SVGIG (reference sequence). This chain's CDR3 is CAWSARGKDIQYF. Here the CDR3 DNA reads TGTGCCTGGAGTGCCAGGGGTAAGGACATTCAGTACTTC. The whole variable domain, filled in from reference TRBV30 and TRBJ2-4, reads SQTIHQWPATLVQPVGSPLSLECTVEGTSNPNLYWYRQAAGRGLQLLFYSVGIGQISSEVPQNLSASRPQDRQFILSSKKLLLSDSGFYLCAWSARGKDIQYFGAGTRLSVL.

V usage is TRBV5-1 and J usage is TRBJ2-5; D may be TRBD2 (6 bases). Germline-derived CDR1 and CDR2 are SGHRS and YFSETQ. The length of the CDR3 is 12 residues. Trimming shortened V by 2 bases and J by 5 bases, and 7 bases separated the two germline ends. CDR3 loop: CASSFGGETQYF. Here the CDR3 DNA reads TGCGCCAGCAGCTTTGGGGGGGAGACCCAGTACTTC. Filled out from reference TRBV5-1 and TRBJ2-5, the complete variable domain reads KAGVTQTPRYLIKTRGQQVTLSCSPISGHRSVSWYQQTPGQGLQFLFEYFSETQRNKGNFPGRFSGRQFSNSRSEMNVSTLELGDSALYLCASSFGGETQYFGPGTRLLVL.

The chain uses TRBV7-2 and TRBJ2-7; the match to TRBD2 covers 9 bases. With V trimmed by 5 bases and J by 1 base, 6 bases remained unmatched. CDR3 length: 15 amino acids. The V gene's germline CDR1 is SGHTA and CDR2 FQGNSA. CDR3 sequence reads: CASSQRTSESYEQYF. The CDR3 DNA reads TGTGCCAGCAGCCAACGGACTAGCGAATCCTACGAGCAGTACTTC. The variable domain in full, completed from reference TRBV7-2 and TRBJ2-7, reads GAGVSQSPSNKVTEKGKDVELRCDPISGHTALYWYRQSLGQGLEFLIYFQGNSAPDKSGLPSDRFSAERTGGSVSTLTIQRTQQEDSAVYLCASSQRTSESYEQYFGPGTRLTVT.

This chain connects TRBV4-2 to TRBJ2-2; TRBD2 aligns across 14 bases. The length of the CDR3 is 17 residues. The V segment lost 8 bases and the J segment 2 bases; nucleotides outside the gene matches: 7. The V gene's germline CDR1 is LGHNA and CDR2 YNFKEQ. CDR3 nucleotide sequence: TGTGCCAGCTCATTGGGACTAGCGGGGGTTAACACCGGGGAGCTGTTTTTT. Its protein is CASSLGLAGVNTGELFF.

J is TRBJ2-7 and V is TRBV28; maybe TRBD2 (5 bases). The CDR3 is 13 residues long. Germline V gives CDR1 MDHEN, CDR2 SYDVKM. Trimming took off 5 bases at V and 2 bases at J, with 10 bases between the two ends. The CDR3 protein is CASSKRITYEQYF. In DNA, the CDR3 is TGTGCCAGCAGTAAGCGGATTACCTACGAGCAGTACTTC.

This chain links TRBV6-1 with TRBJ2-7; D is possibly TRBD1 (5 bases). The CDR3 has 13 amino acids. V shed 6 bases and J shed 0 bases, with 9 bases lying between them. Germline values: CDR1 MNHNS, CDR2 SASEGT. The CDR3 DNA sequence: TGTGCCAGCAGCCCGACAGCCTCCTACGAGCAGTACTTC. Amino acid sequence: CASSPTASYEQYF.

This clone was found once. The chain links TRBV18 to TRBJ1-5, with D perhaps TRBD1 (5 bases). Germline CDR1 and CDR2: KGHSH and LQKENI. The CDR3 is made up of 14 amino acids. Deletions cut 4 bases from V and 7 bases from J, with 14 bases between. Here the CDR3 reads CASSLGRESQPQHF. The CDR3 nucleotides are TGTGCCAGCTCACTGGGGCGGGAATCACAGCCCCAGCATTTT.

The chain recombines TRBV5-1 with TRBJ2-5, with 9 nucleotides matching TRBD1. The length of the CDR3 is 16 residues. Germline V CDR1 and CDR2: SGHRS, YFSETQ. The J segment lost 5 bases and the V segment lost 4 bases, leaving 12 bases of the junction unmatched. The DNA of the CDR3 is TGCGCCAGCAGCCAATCATACAGGGGGCGGCGGGAGACCCAGTACTTC. Amino acids: CASSQSYRGRRETQYF.

The DNA for the CDR3 is TGTGCCAGCAGACCCCGGACAGGCGGGGACACTGAAGCTTTCTTT. It yields the protein CASRPRTGGDTEAFF. The chain joins TRBV6-4 to TRBJ1-1; the match to TRBD1 covers 7 bases. CDR3 length equals 15 residues. The germline CDR1 and CDR2 sequences are MRHNA and SNTAGT. V lost 6 bases and J lost 3; bases outside the gene matches: 10.

In this sample, this clone turned up once. The V and J genes are TRBV5-1 and TRBJ2-5, with D possibly being TRBD1 (6 bases). V lost 4 bases, J lost 1 base, and 11 bases lay in between. Germline V gene sequence: CDR1 SGHRS, CDR2 YFSETQ. This CDR3 has 14 residues. This CDR3 reads CASSRDTVQETQYF. The CDR3 DNA reads TGCGCCAGCAGCAGGGACACGGTCCAAGAGACCCAGTACTTC.

The V and J genes are TRBV5-5 and TRBJ1-4; 8 nucleotides match TRBD1. V trimming: 4 bases; J trimming: 6 bases; junction bases outside the gene matches: 8. Germline values: CDR1 SGHKS, CDR2 YYEKEE (reference sequence). This CDR3 comprises 15 residues. The CDR3 protein is CASSKFGQGDEKLFF. In DNA, the CDR3 is TGTGCCAGCAGCAAATTCGGACAGGGAGATGAAAAACTGTTTTTT.

The chain links TRBV11-2 to TRBJ2-2; D is undetermined. Germline V lookup: CDR1 SGHAT, CDR2 FQNNGV. Trimming shortened V by 4 bases and J by 4 bases, and 7 bases separated the two germline ends. This CDR3 has 13 residues. The CDR3 DNA sequence: TGTGCCAGCAGCTCACTTCTCACCGGGGAGCTGTTTTTT. Protein: CASSSLLTGELFF.

This clone has only one observation. The V and J genes are TRBV25-1 and TRBJ2-2; 9 bases line up with TRBD1. The length of the CDR3 is 15 residues. V gave up 5 bases and J gave up 6 bases; unmatched junction bases: 7. Germline CDR1 MGHDK, CDR2 SYGVNS. In DNA, the CDR3 is TGTGCCAGCAGTCCGCGGACAGGGGATCCCGGGGAGCTGTTTTTT. As protein: CASSPRTGDPGELFF.

The V gene is TRBV4-1, the J gene TRBJ2-7; TRBD2 matches 7 bases. The CDR3 spans 16 residues. The germline CDR1 and CDR2 sequences are MGHRA and YSYEKL. With 4 bases clipped from V and 0 bases from J, the junction kept 9 bases outside the gene matches. The CDR3 here is CASSRMTSHSSYEQYF. The CDR3 region has the DNA TGCGCCAGCAGCCGTATGACTAGCCACTCCTCCTACGAGCAGTACTTC.

This chain connects TRBV15 to TRBJ1-2; tentatively, D is TRBD1 (5 bases). This CDR3 has 16 amino acids. CDR1 LNHNV and CDR2 YYDKDF come from the germline V gene (reference sequence). V lost 0 bases and J 4 bases, leaving 15 bases between the germline ends. CDR3 sequence: CATSRDKVGGGYGYTF. CDR3 DNA: TGTGCCACCAGCAGAGATAAGGTGGGGGGAGGCTATGGCTACACCTTC.

The chain couples TRBV28 to TRBJ2-1; D perhaps matches TRBD2 (5 bases). The CDR3 contains 14 residues. V lost 5 bases and J 4 bases, leaving 12 bases between the germline ends. Germline CDR1 and CDR2: MDHEN and SYDVKM. CDR3 DNA: TGTGCCAGCAGTACGGACTGGAAATACAATGAGCAGTTCTTC. It translates to CASSTDWKYNEQFF.

The V call is TRBV11-2, the J call TRBJ1-2; no definite D call. Germline-derived CDR1 and CDR2 are SGHAT and FQNNGV. With 1 base removed from V and 5 bases from J, the gap between germline ends came to 20 bases. CDR3 length: 17 amino acids. CDR3 loop: CASSLAPGSGTWYGYTF. CDR3 bases: TGTGCCAGCAGCTTAGCGCCCGGGAGCGGAACTTGGTATGGCTACACCTTC.

V gene TRBV5-4 combines with J gene TRBJ2-7; 12 bases agree with TRBD2. J was trimmed by 5 bases and V by 0 bases; bases with no gene match: 9. Looked up from germline, CDR1 is SGHNT and CDR2 is YYREEE (reference sequence). The CDR3 is made up of 17 amino acids. In DNA form, the CDR3 reads TGTGCCAGCAGCTTGGGGACTAGCGGGGTCCGCAGAAACGAGCAGTACTTC. Translating gives CASSLGTSGVRRNEQYF.

The chain recombines TRBV11-2 with TRBJ1-3; D is ambiguous. Trimming took 4 bases from V and 7 from J, leaving 5 bases between them. This CDR3 comprises 11 residues. CDR1 is SGHAT and CDR2 is FQNNGV in the germline V gene. The CDR3 region is CASSWRNTIYF. Written as DNA, the CDR3 is TGTGCCAGCAGCTGGAGGAACACCATATATTTT. The variable domain in full, with the rest retrieved from reference TRBV11-2 and TRBJ1-3, is EAGVAQSPRYKIIEKRQSVAFWCNPISGHATLYWYQQILGQGPKLLIQFQNNGVVDDSQLPKDRFSAERLKGVDSTLKIQPAKLEDSAVYLCASSWRNTIYFGEGSWLTVV.

This chain uses TRBV4-1 with TRBJ2-5; a possible D gene is TRBD2 (5 bases). V was shortened by 0 bases and J by 3 bases, with 11 bases between the two germline ends. The CDR3 length is 15 residues. Germline V gene data show CDR1 as MGHRA and CDR2 as YSYEKL. The CDR3 nucleotides read TGCGCCAGCAGCCAAGACCCAGAGAGGGAAGAGACCCAGTACTTC. Translated: CASSQDPEREETQYF.